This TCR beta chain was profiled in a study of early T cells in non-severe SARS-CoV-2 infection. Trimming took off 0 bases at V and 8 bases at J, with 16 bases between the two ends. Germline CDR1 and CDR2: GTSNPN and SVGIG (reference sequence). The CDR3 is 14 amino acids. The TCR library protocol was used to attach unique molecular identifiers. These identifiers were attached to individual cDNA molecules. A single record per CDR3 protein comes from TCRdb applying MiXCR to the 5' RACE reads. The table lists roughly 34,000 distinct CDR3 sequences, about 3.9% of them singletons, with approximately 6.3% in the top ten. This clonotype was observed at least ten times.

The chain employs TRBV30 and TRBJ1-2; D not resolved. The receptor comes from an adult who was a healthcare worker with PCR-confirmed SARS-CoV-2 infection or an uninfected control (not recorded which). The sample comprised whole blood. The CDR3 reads CAWSVYGRVMGYTF. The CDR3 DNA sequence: TGTGCCTGGAGTGTATATGGACGGGTTATGGGCTACACCTTC. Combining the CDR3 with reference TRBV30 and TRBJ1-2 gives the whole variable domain SQTIHQWPATLVQPVGSPLSLECTVEGTSNPNLYWYRQAAGRGLQLLFYSVGIGQISSEVPQNLSASRPQDRQFILSSKKLLLSDSGFYLCAWSVYGRVMGYTFGSGTRLTVV.